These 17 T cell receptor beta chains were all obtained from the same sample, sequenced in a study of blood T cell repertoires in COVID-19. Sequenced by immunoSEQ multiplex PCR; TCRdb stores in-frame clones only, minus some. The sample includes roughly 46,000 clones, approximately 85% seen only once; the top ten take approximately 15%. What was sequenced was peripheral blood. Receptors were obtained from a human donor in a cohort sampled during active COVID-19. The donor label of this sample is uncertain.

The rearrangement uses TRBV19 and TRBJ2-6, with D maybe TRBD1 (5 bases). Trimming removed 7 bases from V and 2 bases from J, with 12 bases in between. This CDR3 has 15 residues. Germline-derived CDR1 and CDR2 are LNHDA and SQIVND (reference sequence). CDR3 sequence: CASTADTAGANVLTF. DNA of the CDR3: TGTGCCAGTACCGCGGACACCGCTGGGGCCAACGTCCTGACTTTC.

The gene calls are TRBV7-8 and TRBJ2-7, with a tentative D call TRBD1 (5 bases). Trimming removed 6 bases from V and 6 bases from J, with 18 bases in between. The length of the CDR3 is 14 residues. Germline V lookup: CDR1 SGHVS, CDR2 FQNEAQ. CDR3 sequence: CASSSDTRPGEQYF. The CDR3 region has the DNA TGTGCCAGCAGTTCGGACACAAGACCGGGCGAGCAGTACTTC.

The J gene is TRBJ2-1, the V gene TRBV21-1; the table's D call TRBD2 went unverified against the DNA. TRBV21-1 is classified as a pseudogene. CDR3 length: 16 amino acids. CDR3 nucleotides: TGTGCCAGCAGCAAAAGGACTAGCGGCCTATACAATGAGCAGTTCTTC. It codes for CASSKRTSGLYNEQFF.

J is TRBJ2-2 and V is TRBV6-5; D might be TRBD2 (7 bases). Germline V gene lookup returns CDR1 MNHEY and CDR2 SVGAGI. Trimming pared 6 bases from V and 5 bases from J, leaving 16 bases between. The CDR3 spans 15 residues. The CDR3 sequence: CASSKRGGETGELFF. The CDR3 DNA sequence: TGTGCCAGCAGCAAAAGGGGGGGAGAAACCGGGGAGCTGTTTTTT.

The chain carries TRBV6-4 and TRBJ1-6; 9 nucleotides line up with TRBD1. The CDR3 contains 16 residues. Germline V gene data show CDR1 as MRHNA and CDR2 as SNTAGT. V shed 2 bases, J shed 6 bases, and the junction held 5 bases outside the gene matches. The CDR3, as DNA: TGTGCCAGCAGTGACACACCGGGACAGGGTAATTCACCCCTCCACTTT. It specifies CASSDTPGQGNSPLHF.

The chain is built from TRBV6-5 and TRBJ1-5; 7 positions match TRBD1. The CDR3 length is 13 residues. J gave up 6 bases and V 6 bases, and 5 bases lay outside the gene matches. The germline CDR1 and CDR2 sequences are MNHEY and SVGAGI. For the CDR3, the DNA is TGTGCCAGCAGGCCAGGGGGAGCTCAGCCCCAGCATTTT. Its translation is CASRPGGAQPQHF.

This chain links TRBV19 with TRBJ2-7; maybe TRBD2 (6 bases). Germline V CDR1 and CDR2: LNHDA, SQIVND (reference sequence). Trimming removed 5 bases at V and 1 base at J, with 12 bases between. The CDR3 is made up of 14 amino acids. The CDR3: CASSGAGPSYEQYF. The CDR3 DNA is TGTGCCAGTAGTGGGGCGGGGCCTTCCTACGAGCAGTACTTC. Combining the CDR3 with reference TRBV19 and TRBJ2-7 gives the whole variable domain DGGITQSPKYLFRKEGQNVTLSCEQNLNHDAMYWYRQDPGQGLRLIYYSQIVNDFQKGDIAEGYSVSREKKESFPLTVTSAQKNPTAFYLCASSGAGPSYEQYFGPGTRLTVT.

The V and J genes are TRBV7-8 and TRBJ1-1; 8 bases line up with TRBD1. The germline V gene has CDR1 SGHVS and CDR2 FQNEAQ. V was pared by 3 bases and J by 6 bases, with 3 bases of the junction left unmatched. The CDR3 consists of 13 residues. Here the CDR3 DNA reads TGTGCCAGCAGCTTGGACAGGGTTGCTGAAGCTTTCTTT. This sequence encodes CASSLDRVAEAFF.

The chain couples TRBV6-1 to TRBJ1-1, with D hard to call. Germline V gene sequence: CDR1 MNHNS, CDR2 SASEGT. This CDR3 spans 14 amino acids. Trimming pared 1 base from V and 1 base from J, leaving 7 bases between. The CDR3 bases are TGTGCCAGCAGTGAAGTTCGTCCGAACACTGAAGCTTTCTTT. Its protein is CASSEVRPNTEAFF.

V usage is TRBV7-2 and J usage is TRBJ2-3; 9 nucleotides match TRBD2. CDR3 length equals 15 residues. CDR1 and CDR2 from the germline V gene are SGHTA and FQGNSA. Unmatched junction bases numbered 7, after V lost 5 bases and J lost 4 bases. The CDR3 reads CASSPLGGGADTQYF. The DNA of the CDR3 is TGTGCCAGCAGCCCGCTGGGCGGGGGGGCAGATACGCAGTATTTT. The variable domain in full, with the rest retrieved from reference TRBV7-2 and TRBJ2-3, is GAGVSQSPSNKVTEKGKDVELRCDPISGHTALYWYRQSLGQGLEFLIYFQGNSAPDKSGLPSDRFSAERTGGSVSTLTIQRTQQEDSAVYLCASSPLGGGADTQYFGPGTRLTVL.

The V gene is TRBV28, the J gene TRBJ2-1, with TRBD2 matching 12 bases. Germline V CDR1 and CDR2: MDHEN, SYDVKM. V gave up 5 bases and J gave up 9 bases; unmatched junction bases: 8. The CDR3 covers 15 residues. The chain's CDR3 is CASSLTSGGIREQFF. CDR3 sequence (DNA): TGTGCCAGCAGTCTTACTAGCGGGGGGATTCGTGAGCAGTTCTTC.

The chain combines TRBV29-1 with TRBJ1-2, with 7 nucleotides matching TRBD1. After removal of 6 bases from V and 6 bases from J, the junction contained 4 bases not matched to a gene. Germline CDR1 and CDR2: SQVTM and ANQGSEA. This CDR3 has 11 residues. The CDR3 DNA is TGCAGCGTCAGGGGGACGGATGGCTACACCTTC. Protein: CSVRGTDGYTF.

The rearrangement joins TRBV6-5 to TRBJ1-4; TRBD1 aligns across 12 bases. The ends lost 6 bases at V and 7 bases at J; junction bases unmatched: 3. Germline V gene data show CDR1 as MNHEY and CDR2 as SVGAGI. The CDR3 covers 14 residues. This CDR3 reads CASRPGQGAEKLFF. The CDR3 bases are TGTGCCAGCAGACCGGGACAGGGGGCTGAAAAACTGTTTTTT.

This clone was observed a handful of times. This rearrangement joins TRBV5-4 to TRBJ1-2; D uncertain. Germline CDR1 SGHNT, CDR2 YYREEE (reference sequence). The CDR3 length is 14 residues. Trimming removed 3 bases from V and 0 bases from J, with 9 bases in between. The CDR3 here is CASSSDGANYGYTF. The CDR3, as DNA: TGTGCCAGCAGCTCAGACGGAGCTAACTATGGCTACACCTTC.

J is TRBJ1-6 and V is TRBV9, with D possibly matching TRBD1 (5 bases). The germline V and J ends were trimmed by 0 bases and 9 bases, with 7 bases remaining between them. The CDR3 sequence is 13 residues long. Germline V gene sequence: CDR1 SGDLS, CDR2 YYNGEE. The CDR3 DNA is TGTGCCAGCAGCGTAGGGGACTCTTCACCCCTCCACTTT. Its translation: CASSVGDSSPLHF.

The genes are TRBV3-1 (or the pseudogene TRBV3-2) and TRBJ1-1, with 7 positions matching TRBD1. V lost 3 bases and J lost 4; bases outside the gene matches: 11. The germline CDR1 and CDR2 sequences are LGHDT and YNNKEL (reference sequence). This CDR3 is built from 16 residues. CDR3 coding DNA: TGTGCCAGCAGCCATCCGTCGGAGGGGGCGACCACTGAAGCTTTCTTT. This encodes CASSHPSEGATTEAFF.

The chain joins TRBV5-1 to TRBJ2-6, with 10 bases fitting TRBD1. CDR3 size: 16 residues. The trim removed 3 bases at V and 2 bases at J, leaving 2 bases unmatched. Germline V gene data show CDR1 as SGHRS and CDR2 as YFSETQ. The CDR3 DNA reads TGCGCCAGCAGCTCTGGGACAGGGGCTGGGGCCAACGTCCTGACTTTC. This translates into CASSSGTGAGANVLTF. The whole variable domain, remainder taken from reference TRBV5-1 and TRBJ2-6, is KAGVTQTPRYLIKTRGQQVTLSCSPISGHRSVSWYQQTPGQGLQFLFEYFSETQRNKGNFPGRFSGRQFSNSRSEMNVSTLELGDSALYLCASSSGTGAGANVLTFGAGSRLTVL.